A single sample gave rise to the 24 T cell receptor beta chains below, sequenced in a study of T-cell memory formation after mild COVID-19. TCRdb used MiXCR to reprocess the 5' RACE reads, holding one entry per CDR3 protein. The profile shows 450,000 to 650,000 distinct CDR3 sequences, roughly 22% of them singletons. Sequences were obtained from PBMCs or a T cell subset sorted from them (not recorded which). These TCRs come from an adult woman who had mild COVID-19 (a few samples of this study predate the infection). Cell type and time point are not known.

This clonotype has just a few counts. The V call is TRBV29-1, the J call TRBJ2-5; 8 bases agree with TRBD1. The germline gives CDR1 SQVTM, CDR2 ANQGSEA. J was trimmed by 4 bases and V by 5 bases; bases with no gene match: 15. This CDR3 region has 16 residues. Here the CDR3 DNA reads TGCAGCGTTCAAATAACAGGGGGGAGAGTAGGAGAGACCCAGTACTTC. Translated: CSVQITGGRVGETQYF.

This clonotype was recorded once. This chain joins TRBV4-1 and TRBJ1-1; no reliable D call. The CDR3 is 15 residues long. Germline values: CDR1 MGHRA, CDR2 YSYEKL. V dropped 1 base and J dropped 1 base, with 10 bases sitting between them. The CDR3, as DNA: TGCGCCAGCAGCCAAGTGGCAGTAGAGAACACTGAAGCTTTCTTT. Its translation: CASSQVAVENTEAFF.

Only a few counts were recorded for this clonotype. This chain joins TRBV4-2 and TRBJ2-1; no reliable D call. V shed 1 base and J shed 5 bases, with 15 bases lying between them. The germline V gene encodes CDR1 LGHNA and CDR2 YNFKEQ. The CDR3 runs to 16 residues. CDR3 coding DNA: TGTGCCAGCAGCCAAGTAGGAAGGATCGGTGACAATGAGCAGTTCTTC. The encoded protein is CASSQVGRIGDNEQFF.

The rearrangement uses TRBV9 and TRBJ2-7; D unresolved. Germline V CDR1 and CDR2: SGDLS, YYNGEE. The CDR3 runs 14 residues. Trimming shortened V by 4 bases and J by 2 bases, and 13 bases separated the two germline ends. The CDR3 here is CASSLGRIPYEQYF. DNA for the CDR3: TGTGCCAGCAGCCTAGGTAGGATCCCCTACGAGCAGTACTTC. The whole variable domain, filled in from reference TRBV9 and TRBJ2-7, reads DSGVTQTPKHLITATGQRVTLRCSPRSGDLSVYWYQQSLDQGLQFLIQYYNGEERAKGNILERFSAQQFPDLHSELNLSSLELGDSALYFCASSLGRIPYEQYFGPGTRLTVT.

This clonotype has just a few counts. The V gene is TRBV20-1, the J gene TRBJ1-1; D is unresolved. Germline values: CDR1 DFQATT, CDR2 SNEGSKA (reference sequence). The CDR3 is 14 amino acids. V was cut by 2 bases and J by 1 base, with 11 bases left in between. The CDR3 loop reads CSARSTIRNTEAFF. DNA for the CDR3: TGCAGTGCTAGATCAACCATCAGGAACACTGAAGCTTTCTTT.

The gene calls are TRBV14 and TRBJ2-3, with D perhaps matching TRBD1 or TRBD2 (5 bases each). Trimming took 1 base from V and 0 from J, leaving 14 bases between them. The CDR3 covers 17 residues. The V gene's germline CDR1 is SGHDN and CDR2 FVKESK. The CDR3 DNA reads as TGTGCCAGCAGCCAAGGCTGGAGTGGGGGAAGCACAGATACGCAGTATTTT. Translated, it gives CASSQGWSGGSTDTQYF.

This clonotype appeared many times. The chain recombines TRBV5-1 with TRBJ2-5, with D perhaps matching TRBD2 (5 bases). V dropped 4 bases and J dropped 2 bases, with 18 bases sitting between them. The CDR3 is 16 amino acids. Germline V gives CDR1 SGHRS, CDR2 YFSETQ. The CDR3 DNA is TGCGCCAGCAGCGGGGAACGGGGTAGGCTTCAAGAGACCCAGTACTTC. It specifies CASSGERGRLQETQYF.

V usage is TRBV3-1 and J usage is TRBJ2-7; weak D call: TRBD2 (5 bases). This CDR3 contains 15 residues. V was cut by 1 base and J by 7 bases, with 17 bases left in between. Germline CDR1 LGHDT, CDR2 YNNKEL (reference sequence). DNA for the CDR3: TGTGCCAGCAGCCAAGGGACTCCGGAGGTCCGGGAGCAGTACTTC. It encodes CASSQGTPEVREQYF.

The J gene is TRBJ2-7, the V gene TRBV21-1; TRBD1 is taken as the D call from the table, unchecked against the DNA. TRBV21-1 is a recognized pseudogene. The CDR3 runs 14 residues. CDR3 residues: CASRKGTGDYEQYF. CDR3 nucleotide sequence: TGTGCCAGCAGGAAAGGGACAGGGGACTACGAGCAGTACTTC.

This clonotype was recorded at least ten times. The rearrangement uses TRBV7-3 and TRBJ1-1; D gene ambiguous. Germline values: CDR1 SGHTA, CDR2 FQGTGA. The CDR3 has 16 residues. Trimming took 0 bases from V and 1 from J, leaving 12 bases between them. The CDR3 here is CASSLTPVGRNTEAFF. CDR3 bases: TGTGCCAGCAGCTTAACTCCAGTGGGAAGGAACACTGAAGCTTTCTTT.

This clonotype was recorded a few times. The chain is built from TRBV6-5 and TRBJ2-7; no clear D gene. The CDR3 totals 12 residues. V lost 2 bases and J 6 bases, leaving 8 bases between the germline ends. Germline-derived CDR1 and CDR2 are MNHEY and SVGAGI. CDR3 loop: CASSYDTAEQYF. CDR3 bases: TGTGCCAGCAGTTACGATACTGCCGAGCAGTACTTC.

This clonotype was found a few times. The chain joins TRBV19 to TRBJ2-1; TRBD1 aligns across 9 bases. The CDR3 is 17 residues long. J gave up 6 bases and V 5 bases, and 14 bases lay outside the gene matches. The germline V gene encodes CDR1 LNHDA and CDR2 SQIVND (reference sequence). The CDR3 protein is CASSSPPSGQGINEQFF. The CDR3 nucleotides read TGTGCCAGTAGTTCCCCCCCGTCGGGACAGGGAATCAATGAGCAGTTCTTC. Filled out from reference TRBV19 and TRBJ2-1, the complete variable domain reads DGGITQSPKYLFRKEGQNVTLSCEQNLNHDAMYWYRQDPGQGLRLIYYSQIVNDFQKGDIAEGYSVSREKKESFPLTVTSAQKNPTAFYLCASSSPPSGQGINEQFFGPGTRLTVL.

The V call is TRBV15, the J call TRBJ2-5; TRBD1 matches 11 bases. V gave up 4 bases and J gave up 4 bases; unmatched junction bases: 8. Germline values: CDR1 LNHNV, CDR2 YYDKDF (reference sequence). This CDR3 has 16 residues. Here the CDR3 reads CATSTRTGGRRETQYF. The CDR3 DNA is TGTGCCACCAGCACCCGGACAGGGGGCCGGCGAGAGACCCAGTACTTC.

The CDR3 nucleotides read TGCGCCAGCAGCTTACAGGAATTCACTGAAGCTTTCTTT. Translating gives CASSLQEFTEAFF. The V and J genes are TRBV5-1 and TRBJ1-1; the D gene is possibly TRBD1 (5 bases). V shed 2 bases and J shed 4 bases, with 9 bases lying between them. Germline V gives CDR1 SGHRS, CDR2 YFSETQ. CDR3 length: 13 residues.

The rearrangement links TRBV21-1 to TRBJ1-1. TRBV21-1 is a known pseudogene. The CDR3 sequence is 15 residues long. The CDR3 nucleotides read TGTGCCAGCAGCAAAGATAAGGGCCCGGACACTGAAGCTTTCTTT. Translating gives CASSKDKGPDTEAFF.

The V and J genes are TRBV7-6 and TRBJ2-1; no clear D gene. Looked up from germline, CDR1 is SGHVS and CDR2 is FNYEAQ. There are 15 residues in the CDR3. V lost 5 bases and J 7 bases, leaving 18 bases between the germline ends. DNA for the CDR3: TGTGCCAGCAGCCCCCGGCACGCCGCTGCGAATGAGCAGTTCTTC. It is translated as CASSPRHAAANEQFF.

The rearrangement uses TRBV21-1 and TRBJ2-2; the table's D call, TRBD1, has no DNA check behind it. TRBV21-1 is described as a pseudogene. CDR3 length equals 16 residues. In DNA form, the CDR3 reads TGTGCCAGCAGCAAATACCCGGGTTGGGGGACCGGGGAGCTGTTTTTT. It specifies CASSKYPGWGTGELFF.

This clonotype was counted only a few times. CDR3: CASSLSWGGTQETQYF. The DNA for the CDR3 is TGTGCCAGCAGTCTCTCCTGGGGGGGAACCCAAGAGACCCAGTACTTC. The V call is TRBV6-5, the J call TRBJ2-5; 7 bases match TRBD2. Germline CDR1 reads MNHEY; CDR2 reads SVGAGI. V gave up 5 bases and J gave up 1 base; unmatched junction bases: 10. The CDR3 is 16 residues long.

This chain joins TRBV28 and TRBJ2-5; 7 bases align to TRBD2. V trimming: 3 bases; J trimming: 0 bases; junction bases outside the gene matches: 13. Germline CDR1 is MDHEN and CDR2 is SYDVKM. The CDR3 extends over 18 amino acids. The chain's CDR3 is CASSLFYGASGDQETQYF. The CDR3 DNA reads TGTGCCAGCAGTTTGTTTTATGGTGCTAGCGGAGACCAAGAGACCCAGTACTTC.

This clonotype has only a few counts. The V gene is TRBV12-3 or TRBV12-4, the J gene TRBJ1-2, with D hard to call. The CDR3 runs to 14 residues. Trimming took off 2 bases at V and 5 bases at J, with 12 bases between the two ends. CDR3 nucleotide sequence: TGTGCCAGCAGTTTACGCGACCTGGGGTATGGCTACACCTTC. Translation: CASSLRDLGYGYTF.

This clonotype was seen a handful of times. The chain employs TRBV2 and TRBJ1-5; D not certain. The V gene lost 6 bases and the J gene lost 2 bases, with 11 bases spanning the gap. The germline V gene has CDR1 SNHLY and CDR2 FYNNEI. The CDR3 extends over 14 amino acids. In DNA form, the CDR3 reads TGTGCCAGCAGCCGGATGGAGGGCAATCAGCCCCAGCATTTT. The encoded protein is CASSRMEGNQPQHF.

This chain links TRBV4-2 with TRBJ2-1; D is possibly TRBD2 (6 bases). This CDR3 is built from 15 residues. CDR1 LGHNA and CDR2 YNFKEQ come from the germline V gene. The germline V and J ends were trimmed by 3 bases and 4 bases, with 13 bases remaining between them. The CDR3 loop is CASSQWLALYNEQFF. The DNA for the CDR3 is TGTGCCAGCAGCCAGTGGCTAGCGCTGTACAATGAGCAGTTCTTC.

The chain carries TRBV6-2 or TRBV6-3 and TRBJ2-7; 11 positions agree with TRBD2. The CDR3 is 15 residues long. From germline, CDR1 is MNHEY and CDR2 SVGEGT. V lost 4 bases to trimming and J lost 3 bases; unmatched junction nucleotides: 5. The CDR3 sequence is CASSSGTSGNYEQYF. The CDR3 nucleotides read TGTGCCAGCAGTTCCGGGACTAGCGGAAACTACGAGCAGTACTTC.

This chain links TRBV3-1 with TRBJ2-1, with 10 bases lining up with TRBD2. J lost 3 bases, V lost 6 bases, and 2 bases had no gene match. The germline V gene has CDR1 LGHDT and CDR2 YNNKEL (reference sequence). The CDR3 covers 14 residues. The CDR3 spells CASRRLAGYNEQFF. The CDR3 DNA is TGTGCCAGCAGGCGACTAGCGGGCTACAATGAGCAGTTCTTC.